These 10 T cell receptor beta chains originate from one sample sequenced in a study of cytomegalovirus exposure and HLA in healthy donors (TCRdb year 2017). Libraries were constructed by the immunoSEQ multiplex PCR assay. The clones in this table, taken by TCRdb from immuneACCESS, are in-frame only. Not every clone is retained; where verified, under half of the shortfall comes from an unresolved V gene, and the cause of the rest is unknown. The sample table shows about 120,000 clones, and around 89% are seen once. About 6.9% of the sample goes to the ten largest clones. The sample taken for sequencing was PBMCs. These receptors came from a woman younger than 30 in good health and CMV-seropositive.

The rearrangement uses TRBV7-3 and TRBJ1-2; a weak D match, TRBD1 (5 bases). The length of the CDR3 is 13 residues. Trimming cost V 5 bases and J 2 bases, with 9 bases left between them. Germline V gene sequence: CDR1 SGHTA, CDR2 FQGTGA. The CDR3 bases are TGTGCCAGCAGCCCAGACAGAAACTATGGCTACACCTTC. Protein sequence: CASSPDRNYGYTF.

The V call is TRBV11-3, the J call TRBJ2-3, with a tentative D call TRBD2 (6 bases). V was trimmed by 4 bases and J by 12 bases, leaving 14 bases between them. Germline V lookup: CDR1 SGHNT, CDR2 YENEEA. The CDR3 length is 12 residues. The CDR3 is CASSSLAGFQYF. CDR3 bases: TGTGCCAGCAGCTCCTTGGCGGGGTTTCAGTATTTT.

In its sample, this clone was seen once. V and J are TRBV18 and TRBJ1-5; 7 bases are shared with TRBD1. This CDR3 comprises 15 residues. Germline CDR1 is KGHSH and CDR2 is LQKENI. V gave up 4 bases and J gave up 0 bases; unmatched junction bases: 3. CDR3 protein: CASSLGQNSNQPQHF. CDR3 in DNA: TGTGCCAGCTCACTGGGACAGAATAGCAATCAGCCCCAGCATTTT.

The rearrangement uses TRBV4-1 and TRBJ1-5; 9 bases are shared with TRBD1. This CDR3 is 16 amino acids long. Germline lookup yields CDR1 MGHRA and CDR2 YSYEKL. With V trimmed by 1 base and J by 5 bases, 6 bases remained unmatched. CDR3 sequence: CASSQGTGGAYQPQHF. DNA of the CDR3: TGCGCCAGCAGCCAAGGAACAGGGGGCGCGTATCAGCCCCAGCATTTT.

This clone has only one observation. The chain uses TRBV6-4 and TRBJ1-5; D call uncertain. This CDR3 comprises 13 residues. V was pared by 5 bases and J by 4 bases, with 9 bases between. CDR1 is MRHNA and CDR2 is SNTAGT in the germline V gene. Written as DNA, the CDR3 is TGTGCCAGCAGTTCCGACTCTAATCAGCCCCAGCATTTT. Protein product: CASSSDSNQPQHF.

This clone was picked up a small number of times. Within the sample, other DNA sequences also encode this same CDR3. This chain uses TRBV6-5 with TRBJ2-7; D possibly corresponds to TRBD2 (6 bases). Germline loops: CDR1 MNHEY, CDR2 SVGAGI. The CDR3 covers 14 residues. Trimming took 0 bases from V and 1 from J, leaving 7 bases between them. The CDR3 nucleotides are TGTGCCAGCAGTTACTCTCGGGGGTCCTACGAGCAGTACTTC. Amino acid sequence: CASSYSRGSYEQYF.

The chain is built from TRBV7-2 and TRBJ2-7; 10 bases are shared with TRBD2. In germline, CDR1 is SGHTA, CDR2 FQGNSA. After removal of 5 bases from V and 7 bases from J, the junction contained 14 bases not matched to a gene. This CDR3 is built from 16 residues. CDR3 DNA sequence: TGTGCCAGCAGCCCCAGATCCGTAGCGGGAGGAGGGGAGCAGTACTTC. Encoded protein: CASSPRSVAGGGEQYF.

V usage is TRBV5-4 and J usage is TRBJ2-5; 8 bases fit TRBD1. The CDR3 totals 15 residues. J was trimmed by 5 bases and V by 3 bases; bases with no gene match: 9. Germline V gene lookup returns CDR1 SGHNT and CDR2 YYREEE (reference sequence). The CDR3 region is CASSSTGVGRETQYF. In DNA, the CDR3 is TGTGCCAGCAGCTCGACAGGGGTGGGTAGGGAGACCCAGTACTTC.

The rearrangement links TRBV5-6 to TRBJ2-1; D is perhaps TRBD2 (5 bases). CDR1 SGHDT and CDR2 YYEEEE come from the germline V gene. CDR3 size: 15 residues. V was pared by 2 bases and J by 1 base, with 10 bases between. CDR3 in DNA: TGTGCCAGCAGCTTAGGTGGGAGTTCCTACAATGAGCAGTTCTTC. Amino acid sequence: CASSLGGSSYNEQFF.

CDR3 bases: TGTGCCAGCAGCCTAACGGGGGATCCTAATGAAAAACTGTTTTTT. It encodes CASSLTGDPNEKLFF. The gene calls are TRBV9 and TRBJ1-4; the D gene is possibly TRBD1 (5 bases). The germline V and J ends were trimmed by 4 bases and 3 bases, with 13 bases remaining between them. Looked up from germline, CDR1 is SGDLS and CDR2 is YYNGEE. This CDR3 comprises 15 residues.